This T cell receptor beta chain originates from a study of a mutant IDH1 vaccine in newly diagnosed glioma. About the study: Patients' prior therapy spanned radiotherapy, temozolomide, or both; most underwent both.

The germline V gene encodes CDR1 MGHRA and CDR2 YSYEKL. V was cut by 1 base and J by 6 bases, with 13 bases left in between. The CDR3 runs 15 residues. As to time point: week 47, end of study. It was 300 ug of mutant IDH1 20-mer peptide that made up each vaccine dose, given with topical imiquimod. In its sample, this clone was seen a few times. The antigen is undetermined. Data came from immunoSEQ multiplex PCR; TCRdb stores just in-frame clones and leaves some out. Among around 60,000 clones listed, roughly four fifths were seen once. Study outcomes and limitations: Pseudoprogression appeared independent of alterations in top peripheral clonotypes.

Sequencing used PBMCs, obtained from a glioma patient whose treatment included an IDH1 peptide vaccine. The sequence was collected from a man aged 25 to 40 with glioma. The chain carries TRBV4-1 and TRBJ1-5, with a tentative D call TRBD1 (5 bases). The CDR3 here is CASSQAGTTGQPQHF. Written as DNA, the CDR3 is TGCGCCAGCAGCCAAGCCGGGACCACGGGTCAGCCCCAGCATTTT.